Reported below is one T cell receptor (beta chain). The antigen remains unidentified. J was trimmed by 10 bases and V by 6 bases; bases with no gene match: 7. The length of the CDR3 is 14 residues. The germline V gene encodes CDR1 MNHNS and CDR2 SASEGT. At the Johns Hopkins FTIC core, DNA taken from cultured CD4+ T cells was sequenced by way of the Oncomine TCR Beta short-read assay. TCRdb redid the calling of the PCR reads with MiXCR, one entry per CDR3 protein. The table has under 10,000 distinct CDR3 sequences, around 40% seen once; the top ten hold over 10%. This sample was taken from a study of vaccination and CD4 T cells after COVID-19. Points from the study as a whole: Spike mono-reactivity held for 304 of 307 vaccine-specific clones in convalescent patients.

Treatment in this sample: approximately nine-day PBMC culture with coronavirus spike peptide pools or control peptides (ViraFEST assay). Collection of the unexposed donor's CD4+ T cells took place before the COVID-19 pandemic (2011-2018). This chain connects TRBV6-1 to TRBJ1-6; TRBD1 agrees at 9 bases. Sequencing was carried out using CD4+ T cells from blood, cultured in vitro. This sequence was found in a human donor in good health. The CDR3 bases are TGTGCCAGCAGAGGACAGGGGCGAGGCTCACCCCTCCACTTT. It encodes CASRGQGRGSPLHF.